The 21 T cell receptor beta chains given below trace back to one sample, sequenced in a study of blood T cell repertoires in COVID-19. The method was immunoSEQ multiplex PCR; TCRdb's version includes in-frame clones alone and lacks a portion of them. The sample carries roughly 270,000 clones, roughly 86% recorded once. Sequenced sample: peripheral blood. The origin of the receptors is a man aged 18 to 30 with active or convalescent COVID-19.

This clone was counted a few times. V gene TRBV5-1 combines with J gene TRBJ2-7, with D perhaps matching TRBD2 (6 bases). The germline gives CDR1 SGHRS, CDR2 YFSETQ. V gave up 4 bases and J gave up 4 bases, with 21 bases separating them. CDR3 length: 16 residues. The CDR3 reads CASSPDLSTGEYEQYF. CDR3 DNA sequence: TGCGCCAGCAGCCCAGATTTATCGACGGGAGAATACGAGCAGTACTTC.

The chain combines TRBV7-3 with TRBJ2-7, with 12 bases matching TRBD2. The CDR3 has 17 residues. Germline V gives CDR1 SGHTA, CDR2 FQGTGA. The V gene end was trimmed by 2 bases and the J gene end by 5 bases; junction bases not matched to a gene: 10. DNA of the CDR3: TGTGCCAGCAGCTTAGGGCCTAGCGGGGGGGCCCTGGACGAGCAGTACTTC. This translates into CASSLGPSGGALDEQYF.

The chain combines TRBV24-1 with TRBJ2-3; 9 bases are shared with TRBD1. The J segment lost 7 bases and the V segment lost 4 bases, leaving 11 bases of the junction unmatched. Germline-derived CDR1 and CDR2 are KGHDR and SFDVKD. The CDR3 is 16 amino acids. In DNA form, the CDR3 reads TGTGCCACCAGTGACTCGACTTTGGGACAGGGCTATACGCAGTATTTT. Amino acid sequence: CATSDSTLGQGYTQYF.

In the case of this clone: Other DNA sequences from this sample encode an identical CDR3 as well. The V and J genes are TRBV27 and TRBJ2-7; D might be TRBD2 (6 bases). This CDR3 region has 14 residues. V was cut by 2 bases and J by 3 bases, with 11 bases left in between. Germline CDR1 and CDR2: MNHEY and SMNVEV (reference sequence). The CDR3 protein is CASSLGQGGYEQYF. DNA for the CDR3: TGTGCCAGCAGTTTAGGGCAGGGAGGCTACGAGCAGTACTTC.

The chain links TRBV7-9 to TRBJ2-1; 12 nucleotides agree with TRBD2. The CDR3 has 14 residues. J lost 16 bases, V lost 1 base, and 8 bases had no gene match. Per germline, CDR1 SEHNR and CDR2 FQNEAQ (reference sequence). The CDR3 DNA reads as TGTGCCAGCAGCTTAGAAGTGACTAGCGGGGGCCACTTCTTC. This translates into CASSLEVTSGGHFF.

The chain links TRBV6-1 to TRBJ1-5; 10 bases are shared with TRBD1. V dropped 6 bases and J dropped 7; count of bases not matched to a gene: 24. The V gene's germline CDR1 is MNHNS and CDR2 SASEGT. This CDR3 is 20 amino acids long. The CDR3 sequence is CASREPTWPRDRGLGQPQHF. The CDR3 DNA reads TGTGCCAGCAGAGAACCTACGTGGCCGCGGGACAGGGGATTAGGGCAGCCCCAGCATTTT.

The rearrangement joins TRBV5-1 to TRBJ1-6, with D perhaps matching TRBD1 (6 bases). V was clipped by 4 bases and J by 7 bases, with 15 bases between them. The CDR3 totals 15 residues. Germline V lookup: CDR1 SGHRS, CDR2 YFSETQ. The chain's CDR3 is CASSTTGGINSPLHF. In nucleotides, the CDR3 is TGCGCCAGCAGCACGACAGGAGGTATAAATTCACCCCTCCACTTT.

The chain couples TRBV3-1 (or the pseudogene TRBV3-2) to TRBJ2-2; 10 nucleotides align to TRBD2. The CDR3 contains 17 residues. Losses at the gene ends were 3 bases for V and 5 bases for J; bases not matched to a gene: 9. Germline V gives CDR1 LGHDT, CDR2 YNNKEL (reference sequence). The CDR3 spells CASSHKSGGAWTGELFF. In DNA, the CDR3 is TGTGCCAGCAGCCATAAGAGCGGGGGGGCTTGGACCGGGGAGCTGTTTTTT.

This chain connects TRBV5-1 to TRBJ2-2; the D is unclear. V was trimmed by 3 bases and J by 3 bases, leaving 3 bases between them. Germline lookup yields CDR1 SGHRS and CDR2 YFSETQ. CDR3 length: 12 amino acids. The CDR3 is CASSSDTGELFF. The CDR3 region has the DNA TGCGCCAGCAGCTCGGACACCGGGGAGCTGTTTTTT.

The chain uses TRBV2 and TRBJ1-4, with 8 positions matching TRBD1. With V trimmed by 5 bases and J by 7 bases, 12 bases remained unmatched. The CDR3 consists of 16 residues. The germline CDR1 and CDR2 sequences are SNHLY and FYNNEI. The CDR3 sequence is CASSFGQGSLSEKLFF. The CDR3 nucleotides read TGTGCCAGCAGTTTTGGACAGGGAAGCTTGAGTGAAAAACTGTTTTTT.

The chain links TRBV25-1 to TRBJ1-1; a possible D gene is TRBD1 (5 bases). Between the trimmed V and J ends, which lost 5 bases and 5 bases, there was a span of 18 bases. Germline V lookup: CDR1 MGHDK, CDR2 SYGVNS. The CDR3 totals 15 residues. As DNA, the CDR3 is TGTGCCAGCAGTCCCTCGGTGGGGGGAGTGACTGAAGCTTTCTTT. Translation gives CASSPSVGGVTEAFF.

The genes are TRBV7-2 and TRBJ2-7, with unresolved D. Germline lookup yields CDR1 SGHTA and CDR2 FQGNSA. V lost 5 bases to trimming and J lost 1 base, with 12 bases between them. The CDR3 loop spans 14 amino acids. The CDR3: CASSLSTLSYEQYF. DNA for the CDR3: TGTGCCAGCAGCCTATCGACACTGTCCTACGAGCAGTACTTC.

Turning to this clone: The sample contains more than one DNA sequence encoding this CDR3. The chain carries TRBV5-1 and TRBJ2-3; D gene uncertain. CDR3 length: 14 residues. V lost 0 bases and J lost 0, with 5 bases in between. The germline V gene encodes CDR1 SGHRS and CDR2 YFSETQ. CDR3 DNA sequence: TGCGCCAGCAGCTTGGGACAAAGCACAGATACGCAGTATTTT. Translated, it gives CASSLGQSTDTQYF.

This clone was detected only a few times. The J gene is TRBJ2-2, the V gene TRBV5-5, with a weak D call TRBD1 (6 bases). CDR3 length equals 13 residues. Per germline, CDR1 SGHKS and CDR2 YYEKEE (reference sequence). Between the trimmed V and J ends, which lost 4 bases and 4 bases, there was a span of 8 bases. CDR3 residues: CASSGGSTGELFF. The CDR3 DNA is TGTGCCAGCAGCGGGGGCAGCACCGGGGAGCTGTTTTTT.

The chain joins TRBV7-5 to TRBJ2-1; no check of the table's D call, TRBD2, against the DNA was made. TRBV7-5 is a listed pseudogene. The CDR3 is 17 residues long. The CDR3 loop reads CARSPGTSGGAVNEQFF. DNA for the CDR3: TGTGCCAGAAGCCCCGGGACTAGCGGGGGGGCCGTAAATGAGCAGTTCTTC.

The chain is built from TRBV5-1 and TRBJ2-7; D is undetermined. The V and J ends lost 0 bases and 7 bases respectively, with 8 bases between them. CDR3 length equals 12 residues. The V gene's germline CDR1 is SGHRS and CDR2 YFSETQ. The CDR3 DNA sequence: TGCGCCAGCAGCTTGGTCGACAAAGAGCAGTACTTC. It specifies CASSLVDKEQYF. The entire variable domain, with the rest obtained from reference TRBV5-1 and TRBJ2-7, is as follows: KAGVTQTPRYLIKTRGQQVTLSCSPISGHRSVSWYQQTPGQGLQFLFEYFSETQRNKGNFPGRFSGRQFSNSRSEMNVSTLELGDSALYLCASSLVDKEQYFGPGTRLTVT.

The gene calls are TRBV7-2 and TRBJ2-5; TRBD2 aligns across 9 bases. The J segment lost 3 bases and the V segment lost 1 base, leaving 0 bases of the junction unmatched. The germline V gene encodes CDR1 SGHTA and CDR2 FQGNSA. CDR3 length: 14 residues. As DNA, the CDR3 is TGTGCCAGCAGCTTAGGACTAGCGGAAGAGACCCAGTACTTC. This sequence encodes CASSLGLAEETQYF.

The chain carries TRBV6-4 and TRBJ1-2; D perhaps matches TRBD1 (5 bases). Germline values: CDR1 MRHNA, CDR2 SNTAGT. V lost 8 bases and J lost 1, with 11 bases in between. The CDR3 contains 13 residues. CDR3 DNA: TGTGCCAGCGAGGTAGACAGTAACTATGGCTACACCTTC. It yields the protein CASEVDSNYGYTF.

This chain joins TRBV29-1 and TRBJ1-1; D may be TRBD1 (5 bases). The V end lost 5 bases, the J end lost 7 bases, and 8 bases lay between the germline ends. This CDR3 spans 10 amino acids. Per the germline V gene, CDR1 is SQVTM and CDR2 is ANQGSEA. This CDR3 is CSVPDSEAFF. CDR3 DNA sequence: TGCAGCGTTCCAGACAGTGAAGCTTTCTTT. The variable domain in full, completed from reference TRBV29-1 and TRBJ1-1, reads SAVISQKPSRDICQRGTSLTIQCQVDSQVTMMFWYRQQPGQSLTLIATANQGSEATYESGFVIDKFPISRPNLTFSTLTVSNMSPEDSSIYLCSVPDSEAFFGQGTRLTVV.

The chain is built from TRBV27 and TRBJ1-1; a weak D match, TRBD1 (6 bases). Trimming left V 6 bases short and J 1 base short, with 18 bases between. Germline CDR1 and CDR2: MNHEY and SMNVEV (reference sequence). This CDR3 comprises 16 residues. CDR3 nucleotide sequence: TGTGCCAGCAGACCGGGGGGGCACGACAGGAACACTGAAGCTTTCTTT. Translating gives CASRPGGHDRNTEAFF.

The chain employs TRBV13 and TRBJ2-7; D might be TRBD1 (5 bases). Trimming shortened V by 5 bases and J by 1 base, and 15 bases separated the two germline ends. This CDR3 comprises 15 residues. CDR1 and CDR2 (germline): PRHDT, FYEKMQ (reference sequence). CDR3 coding DNA: TGTGCCAGCAGCCTGACAGCTGAGCTATCCTACGAGCAGTACTTC. Protein product: CASSLTAELSYEQYF.